This T cell receptor beta chain is drawn from a study of T cell responses to AZD1222 COVID-19 vaccine. Turning to the study itself: Second-dose intervals near 4 or 12 weeks were combined. Findings and limits, study-wide: White British donors predominated, females outnumbered males, and clonal diversity was possibly underestimated. Repertoire samples came only from after the peak T cell response.

The V and J ends lost 4 bases and 6 bases, in that order; junction bases with no gene match: 5. This CDR3 region has 15 residues. Germline V gives CDR1 SGHAT, CDR2 FQNNGV. Profiling relied on immunoSEQ multiplex PCR, and the TCRdb table lists in-frame clones only, not all of them. The sample includes some 110,000 clones, about 86% of them seen just once. There are a few counts of this clone. Its antigen remains unknown. The chain uses TRBV11-2 and TRBJ2-7; 14 bases align to TRBD2. The sequences come from peripheral blood, collected on day 0 of AZD1222 vaccination. This clonotype originated in an adult in good health. The CDR3 sequence is CASSSMGLAGVEQYF. DNA of the CDR3: TGTGCCAGCAGCTCCATGGGACTAGCGGGAGTCGAGCAGTACTTC.